The 32 T cell receptor beta chains below come from one sample, sequenced in a study of identical twins (dated by TCRdb to between 2015 and 2016). Preparation of the library involved 5' RACE. Instrument used: Illumina HiSeq 2000. The public reads were reanalyzed by TCRdb: fastp trimming at Q25, MiXCR alignment, in-frame beta chains only. A single entry per CDR3 protein holds the most common genes and DNA from its merged rows. The sample has around 1.7 million distinct CDR3 sequences on record, roughly a third of them singletons. 0.25% to 0.3% of the sample goes to the ten largest clones. The sequencing sample was made of cord blood. The receptor source for this set is a newborn girl in good health.

This clonotype was recorded a few times. The chain is built from TRBV6-1 and TRBJ1-1, with D unresolved. The V gene's germline CDR1 is MNHNS and CDR2 SASEGT. The CDR3 consists of 13 residues. Deletions cut 1 base from V and 4 bases from J, with 7 bases between. CDR3 DNA sequence: TGTGCCAGCAGTGAAGGCCGAGTCACTGAAGCTTTCTTT. Amino acid sequence: CASSEGRVTEAFF.

This clonotype was counted a few times. The V gene is TRBV20-1, the J gene TRBJ2-7; TRBD2 matches 10 bases. Germline V gives CDR1 DFQATT, CDR2 SNEGSKA (reference sequence). The CDR3 sequence is 15 residues long. V was clipped by 5 bases and J by 5 bases; unmatched bases: 12. CDR3 in amino acids: CSAREMTSGYHEQYF. CDR3 bases: TGCAGTGCTCGCGAAATGACTAGCGGGTACCACGAGCAGTACTTC.

The J gene is TRBJ2-5, the V gene TRBV6-5; perhaps TRBD2 as D (5 bases). The V and J ends lost 1 base and 2 bases respectively, with 14 bases between them. Germline V gene data show CDR1 as MNHEY and CDR2 as SVGAGI. The CDR3 runs 16 residues. The CDR3 here is CASSYFAEDGQETQYF. The CDR3 bases are TGTGCCAGCAGTTACTTTGCGGAGGACGGACAAGAGACCCAGTACTTC.

This clonotype appeared a few times. The gene calls are TRBV24-1 and TRBJ2-3, with D possibly TRBD1 on 6 matching bases. Germline-derived CDR1 and CDR2 are KGHDR and SFDVKD. Trimming left V 4 bases short and J 3 bases short, with 16 bases between. The CDR3 loop spans 16 amino acids. The CDR3 nucleotides read TGTGCCACCAGTGAGGGGGTACGAGGGGGAACAGATACGCAGTATTTT. It translates to CATSEGVRGGTDTQYF.

In this sample, this clonotype turned up a few times. V is TRBV28 and J is TRBJ1-4; D is uncertain. Trimming stripped 7 bases from V and 4 bases from J, with 22 bases between. This CDR3 has 17 residues. Germline V gives CDR1 MDHEN, CDR2 SYDVKM. Here the CDR3 reads CASIGSSLGRSNEKLFF. Here the CDR3 DNA reads TGTGCCAGCATCGGCTCCTCGCTTGGGCGTAGTAATGAAAAACTGTTTTTT. Full variable domain (missing parts from reference TRBV28 and TRBJ1-4): DVKVTQSSRYLVKRTGEKVFLECVQDMDHENMFWYRQDPGLGLRLIYFSYDVKMKEKGDIPEGYSVSREKKERFSLILESASTNQTSMYLCASIGSSLGRSNEKLFFGSGTQLSVL.

A few counts support this clonotype. The chain employs TRBV20-1 and TRBJ2-7, with 9 bases fitting TRBD2. The CDR3 sequence is 14 residues long. The trim removed 0 bases at V and 9 bases at J, leaving 9 bases unmatched. Germline assignment: CDR1 DFQATT and CDR2 SNEGSKA (reference sequence). The CDR3 loop reads CSARDRISGRTQYF. DNA of the CDR3: TGCAGTGCTAGAGATAGGATTAGCGGGAGAACGCAGTACTTC.

This chain uses TRBV2 with TRBJ1-5; D possibly corresponds to TRBD1 (5 bases). Germline V gene data show CDR1 as SNHLY and CDR2 as FYNNEI. This CDR3 is 15 amino acids long. V was cut by 5 bases and J by 1 base, with 12 bases left in between. CDR3 residues: CASSIDGGSNQPQHF. CDR3 nucleotides: TGTGCCAGCAGTATAGATGGGGGAAGCAATCAGCCCCAGCATTTT.

On this clonotype: A read error may produce the germline difference seen at one junction end. CDR3 sequence reads: CASSLGTGKETRYF. As DNA, the CDR3 is TGTGCCAGCAGCTTAGGGACAGGGAAAGAGACCCGGTACTTC. This chain uses TRBV11-2 with TRBJ2-5; 8 nucleotides match TRBD1. This CDR3 comprises 14 residues. Germline V gene data show CDR1 as SGHAT and CDR2 as FQNNGV.

This sequence joins TRBV5-1 and TRBJ2-3; D not resolved. In germline, CDR1 is SGHRS, CDR2 YFSETQ. The CDR3 totals 14 residues. Trimming cost V 5 bases and J 6 bases, with 16 bases left between them. The CDR3 nucleotides read TGCGCCAGCAGTCCCCGATATAGTCGCGATACGCAGTATTTT. It encodes CASSPRYSRDTQYF.

Points on this clonotype: One end of the junction fails to match germline, which may point to a read error. V gene TRBV2 combines with J gene TRBJ2-1; 9 bases are a match to TRBD2. CDR1 and CDR2 (germline): SNHLY, FYNNEI. CDR3 size: 15 residues. The CDR3 region is CASSGLAGPYNGQFF. CDR3 coding DNA: TGTGCCAGCAGTGGTCTAGCGGGGCCGTACAATGGGCAGTTCTTC.

This clonotype was seen ten or more times. The chain links TRBV12-3 or TRBV12-4 to TRBJ1-1; D might be TRBD1 (6 bases). The CDR3 runs 12 residues. V dropped 5 bases and J dropped 8 bases, with 12 bases sitting between them. The CDR3 bases are TGTGCCAGCAGTCCCCCAGGGGCAGAAGCTTTCTTT. Translation: CASSPPGAEAFF.

This clonotype showed up just once. The rearrangement uses TRBV3-1 and TRBJ1-1; D not certain. V lost 3 bases to trimming and J lost 0 bases, with 11 bases between them. This CDR3 comprises 15 residues. Germline CDR1 is LGHDT and CDR2 is YNNKEL (reference sequence). The CDR3, as DNA: TGTGCCAGCAGCCACGGGGTACGTATGAACACTGAAGCTTTCTTT. This gives the protein CASSHGVRMNTEAFF.

This clonotype has a handful of counts. The genes are TRBV12-3 or TRBV12-4 and TRBJ1-6; D might be TRBD1 (6 bases). CDR3 length equals 14 residues. V shed 4 bases and J shed 8 bases, with 12 bases lying between them. The CDR3 DNA reads TGTGCCAGCAGTTCCCGGGACATGGATTCACCCCTCCACTTT. Its protein product is CASSSRDMDSPLHF.

This clonotype was recorded a few times. This chain connects TRBV11-2 to TRBJ1-5; no firm D call. The CDR3 loop spans 13 amino acids. Trimming took off 1 base at V and 3 bases at J, with 4 bases between the two ends. CDR1 is SGHAT and CDR2 is FQNNGV in the germline V gene. The CDR3 reads CASSLATNQPQHF. As DNA, the CDR3 is TGTGCCAGCAGCTTAGCGACCAATCAGCCCCAGCATTTT.

The rearrangement links TRBV10-3 to TRBJ2-1; perhaps TRBD2 as D (5 bases). The CDR3 is 15 amino acids. V gave up 1 base and J gave up 0 bases, with 7 bases separating them. Per germline, CDR1 ENHRY and CDR2 SYGVKD. CDR3: CAISELASSYNEQFF. CDR3 DNA: TGTGCCATCAGTGAGTTAGCGAGCTCCTACAATGAGCAGTTCTTC.

The chain employs TRBV12-3 or TRBV12-4 and TRBJ2-3; possible D gene TRBD2, 6 bases. This CDR3 spans 15 amino acids. The V gene lost 3 bases and the J gene lost 2 bases, with 12 bases spanning the gap. CDR3 sequence reads: CASSLGGILTDTQYF. The DNA for the CDR3 is TGTGCCAGCAGTTTGGGCGGGATCCTCACAGATACGCAGTATTTT.

Written as DNA, the CDR3 is TGTGCCAGCAGCCAAGAACAGACTAGCACAGATACGCAGTATTTT. This gives the protein CASSQEQTSTDTQYF. This rearrangement joins TRBV3-1 to TRBJ2-3; D not resolved. Germline-derived CDR1 and CDR2 are LGHDT and YNNKEL (reference sequence). The CDR3 contains 15 residues. V lost 0 bases and J 0 bases, leaving 7 bases between the germline ends.

This sequence joins TRBV20-1 and TRBJ2-7, with no clear D. The J call may be faulty, since TRBJ2-5 better matches the DNA end. The CDR3 is 15 residues long. CDR1 and CDR2 from the germline V gene are DFQATT and SNEGSKA (reference sequence). CDR3 DNA: TGCAGTGCTAGAGATCTGTGGACGGTTCGGGAGACCCAGTACTTC. It codes for CSARDLWTVRETQYF.

V is TRBV11-2 and J is TRBJ2-3; 7 bases match TRBD1. This CDR3 has 14 residues. The ends lost 4 bases at V and 4 bases at J; junction bases unmatched: 5. Germline V CDR1 and CDR2: SGHAT, FQNNGV. The CDR3 loop reads CASSSDRRADTQYF. As DNA, the CDR3 is TGTGCCAGCAGCTCGGACAGGCGGGCAGATACGCAGTATTTT.

This clonotype was observed a handful of times. The chain combines TRBV6-1 with TRBJ2-1; perhaps TRBD1 as D (8 bases). Germline CDR1 is MNHNS and CDR2 is SASEGT. Deletions cut 2 bases from V and 10 bases from J, with 15 bases between. The CDR3 is made up of 14 amino acids. CDR3 sequence: CASSERTGRGEQFF. The CDR3 DNA is TGTGCCAGCAGTGAAAGGACAGGGCGGGGGGAGCAGTTCTTC.

The CDR3 nucleotides read TGCAGTGCCTTGGATGAGCCGCAGTATTTT. The encoded protein is CSALDEPQYF. The chain combines TRBV20-1 with TRBJ2-3; D ambiguous. Germline V lookup: CDR1 DFQATT, CDR2 SNEGSKA (reference sequence). The CDR3 totals 10 residues. Deletions cut 6 bases from V and 10 bases from J, with 11 bases between.

The chain joins TRBV28 to TRBJ2-1; 8 nucleotides match TRBD2. This CDR3 has 15 amino acids. The V gene's germline CDR1 is MDHEN and CDR2 SYDVKM. V lost 4 bases and J lost 8; bases outside the gene matches: 10. The CDR3 loop reads CASSSLAGLGDEQFF. DNA for the CDR3: TGTGCCAGCAGTTCTTTAGCGGGATTAGGGGATGAGCAGTTCTTC.

J is TRBJ2-3 and V is TRBV29-1; TRBD2 agrees at 14 bases. Trimming removed 4 bases from V and 10 bases from J; junction bases left unmatched: 16. The germline CDR1 and CDR2 sequences are SQVTM and ANQGSEA. The CDR3 loop spans 17 amino acids. CDR3 loop: CSVATPGLAGDHRAQYF. CDR3 coding DNA: TGCAGCGTTGCTACTCCGGGACTAGCGGGGGACCACCGGGCGCAGTATTTT.

This clonotype was observed a few times. The J gene is TRBJ1-2, the V gene TRBV6-2 or TRBV6-3; 12 bases are a match to TRBD1. CDR3 length: 16 amino acids. CDR1 and CDR2 from the germline V gene are MNHEY and SVGEGT. V was clipped by 5 bases and J by 2 bases; unmatched bases: 6. The CDR3 region is CASSTRGQGANYGYTF. DNA for the CDR3: TGTGCCAGCAGTACGAGGGGACAGGGGGCAAACTATGGCTACACCTTC.

J is TRBJ1-5 and V is TRBV15; 12 bases are a match to TRBD1. The V gene end was trimmed by 4 bases and the J gene end by 5 bases; junction bases not matched to a gene: 6. Germline CDR1 and CDR2: LNHNV and YYDKDF (reference sequence). The CDR3 spans 16 residues. The CDR3 loop reads CATSIAGTGGYQPQHF. CDR3 coding DNA: TGTGCCACCAGCATTGCCGGGACAGGGGGCTATCAGCCCCAGCATTTT. Together with reference TRBV15 and TRBJ1-5, the CDR3 gives the full variable domain: DAMVIQNPRYQVTQFGKPVTLSCSQTLNHNVMYWYQQKSSQAPKLLFHYYDKDFNNEADTPDNFQSRRPNTSFCFLDIRSPGLGDTAMYLCATSIAGTGGYQPQHFGDGTRLSIL.

Here the CDR3 reads CASSQTGVRTDTQYF. DNA of the CDR3: TGCGCCAGCAGCCAGACAGGGGTGAGAACAGATACGCAGTATTTT. V gene TRBV4-1 combines with J gene TRBJ2-3, with TRBD1 matching over 8 bases. V lost 3 bases, J lost 3 bases, and 5 bases stayed unmatched. The CDR3 spans 15 residues. Germline CDR1 is MGHRA and CDR2 is YSYEKL.

The chain has TRBV10-3 and TRBJ1-1; D is possibly TRBD1 (5 bases). The V gene's germline CDR1 is ENHRY and CDR2 SYGVKD. This CDR3 contains 14 residues. V shed 7 bases and J shed 1 base, with 13 bases lying between them. CDR3 sequence: CAIMGQAPNTEAFF. CDR3 coding DNA: TGTGCCATCATGGGGCAGGCGCCGAACACTGAAGCTTTCTTT.

Notes on this clonotype: The junction shows a germline mismatch at one end, possibly a read error. The rearrangement links TRBV6-6 to TRBJ2-3, with 9 nucleotides matching TRBD2. From germline, CDR1 is MNHNY and CDR2 SVGAGI (reference sequence). The CDR3 totals 13 residues. The CDR3 loop is CTSFRGGADTQYF. The CDR3 DNA reads as TGTACCAGCTTTCGCGGGGGGGCAGATACGCAGTATTTT.

This rearrangement joins TRBV7-8 to TRBJ1-1; D ambiguous. The length of the CDR3 is 16 residues. The ends were cut back, 5 bases at V and 0 bases at J, with 16 bases in the middle. CDR1 and CDR2 (germline): SGHVS, FQNEAQ. CDR3 in amino acids: CASSPGTALLNTEAFF. CDR3 sequence (DNA): TGTGCCAGCAGCCCTGGAACTGCGTTGTTGAACACTGAAGCTTTCTTT.

The rearrangement uses TRBV20-1 and TRBJ2-1; D not certain. TRBJ2-7 matches the DNA end more closely, so the J call is doubtful. The germline V gene has CDR1 DFQATT and CDR2 SNEGSKA (reference sequence). The CDR3 has 14 amino acids. The DNA for the CDR3 is TGCAGTGCTAGAGCCGTTTCTGGATGGGCCGAGCAGTACTTC. It is translated as CSARAVSGWAEQYF.

The chain links TRBV7-2 to TRBJ2-3, with 7 bases aligning to TRBD1. The CDR3 has 15 amino acids. Trimming took 5 bases from V and 1 from J; bases not matched to a gene: 6. Looked up from germline, CDR1 is SGHTA and CDR2 is FQGNSA. CDR3 loop: CASSRQGTRTDTQYF. DNA of the CDR3: TGTGCCAGCAGCCGACAGGGCACCCGCACAGATACGCAGTATTTT.

This clonotype was recorded only once. This rearrangement joins TRBV12-3 or TRBV12-4 to TRBJ2-3; D unresolved. CDR3 size: 15 residues. V was trimmed by 6 bases and J by 1 base, leaving 14 bases between them. Here the CDR3 DNA reads TGTGCCAGCAGAAAGAACCCCCGGGGCACAGATACGCAGTATTTT. This codes for CASRKNPRGTDTQYF.